This T cell receptor (beta chain) stems from a study of T cell responses to AZD1222 COVID-19 vaccine. Notes on the study in general: Sampled repertoires all dated from after the peak T cell response. Once two AZD1222 doses were given, Spike-specific TCR breadth and depth went up.

On this clone itself: Its specificity is not known.

TCRdb's table, derived via immunoSEQ multiplex PCR, lists solely in-frame clones and lacks some. This table holds approximately 88,000 clones, over 75% found once. The CDR3 sequence is 14 residues long. V lost 3 bases and J lost 0, with 8 bases in between. CDR1 is KGHSH and CDR2 is LQKENI in the germline V gene. The rearrangement links TRBV18 to TRBJ1-1; D is undetermined. The sample consisted of peripheral blood, taken 28 days after the second AZD1222 dose. This sequence originates from an adult who received the AZD1222 COVID-19 vaccine. For the CDR3, the DNA is TGTGCCAGCTCACCCATGCCGGTGAACACTGAAGCTTTCTTT. Translated, it gives CASSPMPVNTEAFF.